Shown below are 31 T cell receptor beta chains from a single sample sequenced in a study of cytomegalovirus exposure and HLA in healthy donors. The study ran its PCR with 60 Vbeta and 13 Jbeta primers. Repertoires were generated with immunoSEQ multiplex PCR, while TCRdb's copy carries only in-frame clones and drops some. The sample lists about 140,000 clones; around 83% were seen once. The specimen sequenced was PBMCs. These receptor sequences come from a man aged 35-49 years in good health and CMV-seropositive.

This clone was recorded many times. The chain employs TRBV27 and TRBJ1-1, with a possible D match to TRBD1 (6 bases). Per germline, CDR1 MNHEY and CDR2 SMNVEV (reference sequence). CDR3 length: 13 residues. V lost 7 bases and J 0 bases, leaving 9 bases between the germline ends. CDR3 bases: TGTGCCAGCAACCGGGACATGAACACTGAAGCTTTCTTT. It is translated as CASNRDMNTEAFF.

V usage is TRBV7-6 and J usage is TRBJ1-1, with D possibly matching TRBD1 (5 bases). The V gene's germline CDR1 is SGHVS and CDR2 FNYEAQ. The CDR3 covers 12 residues. The germline V and J ends were trimmed by 10 bases and 5 bases, with 14 bases remaining between them. The CDR3 is CATLAGGTEAFF. Written as DNA, the CDR3 is TGTGCCACCCTTGCGGGGGGGACTGAAGCTTTCTTT.

This clone was observed a handful of times. V and J are TRBV13 and TRBJ2-5, with D tentatively TRBD1 (6 bases). CDR1 is PRHDT, CDR2 FYEKMQ, per germline (reference sequence). The CDR3 runs 12 residues. Deletions cut 6 bases from V and 7 bases from J, with 12 bases between. The CDR3 nucleotides read TGTGCCAGCAGTTTAACAGGGCGGACCCAGTACTTC. Translation: CASSLTGRTQYF.

The chain uses TRBV6-1 and TRBJ2-1, with TRBD1 as a possible D gene (7 bases). Deletions cut 6 bases from V and 7 bases from J, with 13 bases between. The CDR3 covers 13 residues. Germline V gene sequence: CDR1 MNHNS, CDR2 SASEGT. The CDR3 spells CASSSSGGNEQFF. The CDR3 DNA is TGTGCCAGCAGCAGCTCAGGGGGGAATGAGCAGTTCTTC.

The genes are TRBV6-5 and TRBJ2-7; 8 bases line up with TRBD1. J was trimmed by 0 bases and V by 6 bases; bases with no gene match: 4. Germline CDR1 and CDR2: MNHEY and SVGAGI. The CDR3 loop spans 14 amino acids. The CDR3 sequence: CASSRDRISYEQYF. The CDR3 DNA sequence: TGTGCCAGCAGCCGGGACAGGATCTCCTACGAGCAGTACTTC.

The chain carries TRBV5-4 and TRBJ2-5; 7 bases are shared with TRBD1. Germline CDR1 SGHNT, CDR2 YYREEE (reference sequence). There are 15 residues in the CDR3. The junction had 13 bases not matched to a gene; V was cut back by 0 bases and J by 11 bases. The CDR3 DNA reads TGTGCCAGCAGCTTGGGGGACAGCACGATGAAGCCACAGTACTTC. It specifies CASSLGDSTMKPQYF.

The chain carries TRBV6-6 and TRBJ1-1; a weak D match, TRBD1 (5 bases). Germline V lookup: CDR1 MNHNY, CDR2 SVGAGI (reference sequence). The length of the CDR3 is 13 residues. Deletions cut 6 bases from V and 0 bases from J, with 8 bases between. Here the CDR3 reads CASRQAVNTEAFF. For the CDR3, the DNA is TGTGCCAGCAGACAGGCAGTGAACACTGAAGCTTTCTTT.

This chain links TRBV12-5 with TRBJ2-5, with 8 bases that match TRBD1. In germline, CDR1 is LGHNT, CDR2 FRNRAP. The V gene end was trimmed by 4 bases and the J gene end by 3 bases; junction bases not matched to a gene: 1. The CDR3 length is 13 residues. CDR3 region: CASGSDREETQYF. The CDR3 DNA follows: TGTGCTAGTGGTTCGGACAGGGAAGAGACCCAGTACTTC.

CDR3 loop: CASRPSGLRSTGELFF. The CDR3 DNA sequence: TGTGCCAGCAGACCGAGCGGACTACGTAGCACCGGGGAGCTGTTTTTT. The chain uses TRBV6-4 and TRBJ2-2, with D maybe TRBD2 (6 bases). The CDR3 is 16 residues long. V lost 6 bases and J lost 4, with 18 bases in between. CDR1 and CDR2 from the germline V gene are MRHNA and SNTAGT.

This chain joins TRBV6-1 and TRBJ2-5, with 9 positions matching TRBD1. The DNA end is a closer match to TRBJ2-7, so the J assignment may be wrong. The CDR3 has 13 residues. Germline CDR1 is MNHNS and CDR2 is SASEGT. For the CDR3, the DNA is TGTGCCAGTCCGGGACAGGGTGTTTTCGAGCAGTACTTC. Encoded protein: CASPGQGVFEQYF.

The rearrangement uses TRBV7-2 and TRBJ2-1; 9 bases line up with TRBD1. The CDR3 sequence is 17 residues long. The germline V gene has CDR1 SGHTA and CDR2 FQGNSA. J gave up 1 base and V 5 bases, and 9 bases lay outside the gene matches. CDR3 nucleotide sequence: TGTGCCAGCAGCCCAGGGACAGGGAGAAGGTCCTACAATGAGCAGTTCTTC. This sequence encodes CASSPGTGRRSYNEQFF.

The rearrangement uses TRBV5-1 and TRBJ2-3; maybe TRBD1 (5 bases). The CDR3 extends over 13 amino acids. Germline loops: CDR1 SGHRS, CDR2 YFSETQ. V shed 1 base and J shed 6 bases, with 9 bases lying between them. CDR3 loop: CASSLIRVDTQYF. CDR3 DNA: TGCGCCAGCAGCTTGATCAGGGTGGATACGCAGTATTTT. Full variable domain (outside the CDR3, taken from reference TRBV5-1 and TRBJ2-3): KAGVTQTPRYLIKTRGQQVTLSCSPISGHRSVSWYQQTPGQGLQFLFEYFSETQRNKGNFPGRFSGRQFSNSRSEMNVSTLELGDSALYLCASSLIRVDTQYFGPGTRLTVL.

This chain uses TRBV7-9 with TRBJ1-1; D uncertain. This CDR3 region has 12 residues. Germline V gives CDR1 SEHNR, CDR2 FQNEAQ (reference sequence). The V gene lost 4 bases and the J gene lost 7 bases, with 10 bases spanning the gap. The CDR3 DNA reads as TGTGCCAGCAGCTACGAGATGCGTGAAGCTTTCTTT. Translating gives CASSYEMREAFF.

The rearrangement links TRBV19 to TRBJ1-1, with D possibly being TRBD1 (5 bases). The CDR3 has 13 amino acids. V shed 5 bases and J shed 3 bases, with 10 bases lying between them. Germline assignment: CDR1 LNHDA and CDR2 SQIVND (reference sequence). For the CDR3, the DNA is TGTGCCAGTAGTTCGAAAGGGGACACTGAAGCTTTCTTT. Protein sequence: CASSSKGDTEAFF.

V and J are TRBV6-5 and TRBJ1-1, with D perhaps TRBD1 (6 bases). The CDR3 extends over 14 amino acids. V dropped 2 bases and J dropped 1 base, with 8 bases sitting between them. Germline values: CDR1 MNHEY, CDR2 SVGAGI. CDR3 in amino acids: CASSYARGNTEAFF. For the CDR3, the DNA is TGTGCCAGCAGTTACGCCAGGGGGAACACTGAAGCTTTCTTT.

The chain employs TRBV5-6 and TRBJ1-4; 7 bases agree with TRBD1. CDR3 length equals 12 residues. V gave up 4 bases and J gave up 14 bases; unmatched junction bases: 8. CDR1 SGHDT and CDR2 YYEEEE come from the germline V gene. The CDR3, as DNA: TGTGCCAGCAGCCAGGAGGGGGCTATCCTGTTTTTT. This gives the protein CASSQEGAILFF.

This rearrangement joins TRBV5-8 to TRBJ1-1, with TRBD1 matching over 8 bases. Looked up from germline, CDR1 is SGHTS and CDR2 is YDEGEE. The CDR3 contains 15 residues. V was clipped by 5 bases and J by 1 base; unmatched bases: 7. CDR3: CASRFGGQGNTEAFF. The CDR3 nucleotides are TGTGCCAGCAGGTTCGGTGGACAGGGGAACACTGAAGCTTTCTTT.

The chain joins TRBV9 to TRBJ1-3; a weak D match, TRBD1 (6 bases). Deletions cut 4 bases from V and 0 bases from J, with 11 bases between. This CDR3 contains 15 residues. CDR1 and CDR2 (germline): SGDLS, YYNGEE. The CDR3 sequence: CASSRGDTSGNTIYF. The DNA for the CDR3 is TGTGCCAGCAGCCGTGGGGACACCTCTGGAAACACCATATATTTT.

This chain uses TRBV7-9 with TRBJ2-7, with 10 positions matching TRBD2. Germline CDR1 reads SEHNR; CDR2 reads FQNEAQ (reference sequence). V was clipped by 5 bases and J by 0 bases; unmatched bases: 7. This CDR3 contains 16 residues. The DNA of the CDR3 is TGTGCCAGCAGCGCTCCAACTAGCGGGGTCTCCTACGAGCAGTACTTC. It yields the protein CASSAPTSGVSYEQYF.

This clone was picked up a small number of times. The chain uses TRBV27 and TRBJ2-1; TRBD2 matches at 11 bases. The CDR3 runs to 17 residues. Unmatched junction bases numbered 11, after V lost 3 bases and J lost 7 bases. CDR1 MNHEY and CDR2 SMNVEV come from the germline V gene (reference sequence). This CDR3 reads CASSFRLSGGAWNEQFF. The CDR3 region has the DNA TGTGCCAGCAGTTTCAGACTTAGCGGGGGGGCATGGAATGAGCAGTTCTTC.

The genes are TRBV6-4 and TRBJ1-1; D is possibly TRBD1 (6 bases). Germline CDR1 reads MRHNA; CDR2 reads SNTAGT. There are 13 residues in the CDR3. The V end lost 0 bases, the J end lost 7 bases, and 9 bases lay between the germline ends. The CDR3 nucleotides read TGTGCCAGCAGTGACTCGTTCAGGGGTGAAGCTTTCTTT. Residues: CASSDSFRGEAFF.

V is TRBV10-1 and J is TRBJ2-2; 10 bases fit TRBD1. The CDR3 has 17 amino acids. Per the germline V gene, CDR1 is WNHNN and CDR2 is SYGVQD (reference sequence). V was pared by 2 bases and J by 4 bases, with 7 bases of the junction left unmatched. CDR3 bases: TGCGCCAGCAGTGAGGGGGGACAGGGGAGGTCCACCGGGGAGCTGTTTTTT. Translation gives CASSEGGQGRSTGELFF.

The rearrangement joins TRBV30 to TRBJ2-1, with a possible D match to TRBD2 (6 bases). The CDR3 has 17 residues. CDR1 is GTSNPN and CDR2 is SVGIG in the germline V gene (reference sequence). Trimming stripped 3 bases from V and 0 bases from J, with 18 bases between. As DNA, the CDR3 is TGTGCCTGGAGGAGGGTAACGGGACTCCGCTCCTACAATGAGCAGTTCTTC. Translated: CAWRRVTGLRSYNEQFF.

The chain carries TRBV7-9 and TRBJ1-6; weak D call: TRBD1 (5 bases). V shed 2 bases and J shed 10 bases, with 12 bases lying between them. This CDR3 spans 14 amino acids. Germline CDR1 and CDR2: SEHNR and FQNEAQ (reference sequence). Here the CDR3 reads CASSLRGGASPLHF. CDR3 sequence (DNA): TGTGCCAGCAGCTTAAGAGGTGGGGCCTCACCCCTCCACTTT.

A note on this clone: Other DNA sequences in the same sample also yield this CDR3. This chain links TRBV4-3 with TRBJ2-5; tentatively, D is TRBD2 (6 bases). Trimming pared 0 bases from V and 1 base from J, leaving 9 bases between. This CDR3 contains 15 residues. Germline lookup yields CDR1 LGHNA and CDR2 YSLEER. Here the CDR3 DNA reads TGCGCCAGCAGCCAAGATCGGGGGTTCCAAGAGACCCAGTACTTC. Translating it yields CASSQDRGFQETQYF.

This rearrangement joins TRBV4-1 to TRBJ1-2; D gene uncertain. The CDR3 totals 16 residues. Germline V gene sequence: CDR1 MGHRA, CDR2 YSYEKL. Between the trimmed V and J ends, which lost 2 bases and 11 bases, there was a span of 24 bases. The CDR3 DNA follows: TGCGCCAGCAGCCAATATGAAGGGTCGCGGGTCCCTTTATACACCTTC. It codes for CASSQYEGSRVPLYTF.

Only a few counts were recorded for this clone. This chain uses TRBV5-1 with TRBJ2-4; the match to TRBD1 covers 11 bases. Germline V gives CDR1 SGHRS, CDR2 YFSETQ. Germline trimming cut 2 bases from V and 7 bases from J; bases unmatched to any gene: 8. The CDR3 runs 16 residues. CDR3 DNA: TGCGCCAGCAGCTTACGGACAGGGGGCCCGAATAACATTCAGTACTTC. Translated: CASSLRTGGPNNIQYF.

This chain uses TRBV30 with TRBJ1-1; a weak D match, TRBD1 (6 bases). The CDR3 is 15 amino acids. V was shortened by 4 bases and J by 5 bases, with 20 bases between the two germline ends. In germline, CDR1 is GTSNPN, CDR2 SVGIG (reference sequence). In nucleotides, the CDR3 is TGTGCCTGGATGACTCGGGGGGGCCGGAAAACTGAAGCTTTCTTT. Protein: CAWMTRGGRKTEAFF.

DNA for the CDR3: TGTGCCAGCAGCTTAAGGCGGGGGCTAGCGGGAGGCTCCTACAATGAGCAGTTCTTC. Translating it yields CASSLRRGLAGGSYNEQFF. The chain joins TRBV11-2 to TRBJ2-1; 11 nucleotides agree with TRBD2. After removal of 2 bases from V and 0 bases from J, the junction contained 9 bases not matched to a gene. The CDR3 has 19 residues. Germline V lookup: CDR1 SGHAT, CDR2 FQNNGV. The variable domain in full, completed from reference TRBV11-2 and TRBJ2-1, reads EAGVAQSPRYKIIEKRQSVAFWCNPISGHATLYWYQQILGQGPKLLIQFQNNGVVDDSQLPKDRFSAERLKGVDSTLKIQPAKLEDSAVYLCASSLRRGLAGGSYNEQFFGPGTRLTVL.

V usage is TRBV11-2 and J usage is TRBJ1-3, with a tentative D call TRBD1 (6 bases). V was trimmed by 1 base and J by 0 bases, leaving 7 bases between them. The CDR3 is made up of 15 amino acids. Germline values: CDR1 SGHAT, CDR2 FQNNGV. The CDR3 region is CASSLVRGSGNTIYF. DNA of the CDR3: TGTGCCAGCAGCTTAGTCAGGGGCTCTGGAAACACCATATATTTT. Variable domain in full (rest from reference TRBV11-2 and TRBJ1-3): EAGVAQSPRYKIIEKRQSVAFWCNPISGHATLYWYQQILGQGPKLLIQFQNNGVVDDSQLPKDRFSAERLKGVDSTLKIQPAKLEDSAVYLCASSLVRGSGNTIYFGEGSWLTVV.

The chain couples TRBV6-1 to TRBJ2-1; 9 positions match TRBD2. The CDR3 is made up of 15 amino acids. Germline CDR1 reads MNHNS; CDR2 reads SASEGT. The V and J ends lost 5 bases and 0 bases, in that order; junction bases with no gene match: 2. In nucleotides, the CDR3 is TGTGCCAGCAGTCGTAGCGGGAGCTCCTACAATGAGCAGTTCTTC. Encoded protein: CASSRSGSSYNEQFF.